These 22 T cell receptor beta chains came from one sample sequenced in a study of blood T cell repertoires in COVID-19. Some clones are missing from TCRdb's copy, which holds only in-frame ones; the method was immunoSEQ multiplex PCR. This table holds 300,000 to 500,000 clones, around 87% found once. Sequencing input: PBMCs or T cells enriched from blood (not recorded which). These receptors were obtained from a woman aged 25 to 39 with acute COVID-19.

This sequence joins TRBV7-8 and TRBJ2-2; possible D gene TRBD1, 6 bases. With 6 bases removed from V and 1 base from J, the gap between germline ends came to 12 bases. The germline V gene encodes CDR1 SGHVS and CDR2 FQNEAQ. The CDR3 has 15 residues. DNA of the CDR3: TGTGCCAGCAGTCCTGGGACATTGAACACCGGGGAGCTGTTTTTT. Its protein is CASSPGTLNTGELFF.

The chain has TRBV25-1 and TRBJ1-4; 9 positions agree with TRBD1. CDR3 size: 15 residues. The germline V gene has CDR1 MGHDK and CDR2 SYGVNS. Trimming at V came to 4 bases and at J to 5 bases, leaving 5 bases not matched to a gene. The DNA for the CDR3 is TGTGCCAGCAGTGTGCCGGGACAGGGAAATGAAAAACTGTTTTTT. Protein: CASSVPGQGNEKLFF.

The gene calls are TRBV7-2 and TRBJ1-2; 8 bases fit TRBD1. The CDR3 extends over 13 amino acids. J was trimmed by 12 bases and V by 0 bases; bases with no gene match: 6. Per the germline V gene, CDR1 is SGHTA and CDR2 is FQGNSA. Written as DNA, the CDR3 is TGTGCCAGCAGCTTAGCCGGACAGGGAAGGCACACCTTC. Residues: CASSLAGQGRHTF.

V usage is TRBV29-1 and J usage is TRBJ1-1; no firm D call. Germline CDR1 SQVTM, CDR2 ANQGSEA. The CDR3 spans 13 residues. Written as DNA, the CDR3 is TGCGCGTTGAACCCACAGATGAACACTGAAGCTTTCTTT. Residues: CALNPQMNTEAFF.

CDR3 coding DNA: TGTGCCAGCAGCTCCTCGGGGGGCAGCACAGATACGCAGTATTTT. This sequence encodes CASSSSGGSTDTQYF. V gene TRBV7-3 combines with J gene TRBJ2-3; a weak D match, TRBD2 (7 bases). Germline values: CDR1 SGHTA, CDR2 FQGTGA. CDR3 length: 15 residues. V lost 4 bases and J 0 bases, leaving 11 bases between the germline ends. The complete variable domain, with remaining parts taken from reference TRBV7-3 and TRBJ2-3, reads GAGVSQTPSNKVTEKGKYVELRCDPISGHTALYWYRQSLGQGPEFLIYFQGTGAADDSGLPNDRFFAVRPEGSVSTLKIQRTERGDSAVYLCASSSSGGSTDTQYFGPGTRLTVL.

The chain recombines TRBV5-1 with TRBJ2-7; 11 nucleotides line up with TRBD1. The ends lost 3 bases at V and 4 bases at J; junction bases unmatched: 9. Germline loops: CDR1 SGHRS, CDR2 YFSETQ. The CDR3 length is 16 residues. CDR3: CASSSTGTGGVYEQYF. As DNA, the CDR3 is TGCGCCAGCAGCTCTACCGGGACAGGGGGGGTTTACGAGCAGTACTTC.

V usage is TRBV7-8 and J usage is TRBJ1-1, with D tentatively TRBD1 (6 bases). The ends were cut back, 5 bases at V and 10 bases at J, with 20 bases in the middle. There are 14 residues in the CDR3. Germline loops: CDR1 SGHVS, CDR2 FQNEAQ. CDR3 in DNA: TGTGCCAGCAGCCCCCGGACAGCCACGACGGTAGCTTTCTTT. Translation: CASSPRTATTVAFF.

The chain carries TRBV20-1 and TRBJ2-7; 7 nucleotides line up with TRBD1. Germline CDR1 and CDR2: DFQATT and SNEGSKA (reference sequence). Germline trimming cut 4 bases from V and 6 bases from J; bases unmatched to any gene: 3. The CDR3 is 11 residues long. CDR3 sequence reads: CSAKTGREQYF. The DNA for the CDR3 is TGCAGTGCTAAGACAGGGCGCGAGCAGTACTTC.

This clone was counted a single time. V usage is TRBV7-9 and J usage is TRBJ2-7; tentative D call: TRBD1 (6 bases). This CDR3 has 14 residues. Germline V gene lookup returns CDR1 SEHNR and CDR2 FQNEAQ (reference sequence). The V gene lost 4 bases and the J gene lost 2 bases, with 12 bases spanning the gap. The CDR3 bases are TGTGCCAGCAGCTCCCCACGGACAGCCTACGAGCAGTACTTC. This codes for CASSSPRTAYEQYF.

This chain connects TRBV30 to TRBJ2-3; the match to TRBD2 covers 11 bases. The CDR3 has 13 residues. The V gene's germline CDR1 is GTSNPN and CDR2 SVGIG (reference sequence). The V and J ends lost 4 bases and 3 bases, in that order; junction bases with no gene match: 0. The CDR3 DNA reads TGTGCCTGGATAGCGGGGGGGACAGATACGCAGTATTTT. It specifies CAWIAGGTDTQYF.

This clone was found once. The J gene is TRBJ1-1, the V gene TRBV2; 8 nucleotides align to TRBD1. With 8 bases clipped from V and 8 bases from J, the junction kept 16 bases outside the gene matches. The CDR3 extends over 15 amino acids. Per the germline V gene, CDR1 is SNHLY and CDR2 is FYNNEI. CDR3 in DNA: TGTGCCAGCCTCAGAACCGGGACAGGTGTTCCCGAAGCTTTCTTT. It yields the protein CASLRTGTGVPEAFF.

This rearrangement joins TRBV5-5 to TRBJ2-7; 11 nucleotides line up with TRBD1. The CDR3 runs 17 residues. The J segment lost 1 base and the V segment lost 1 base, leaving 7 bases of the junction unmatched. Germline V gives CDR1 SGHKS, CDR2 YYEKEE (reference sequence). The CDR3 loop is CASSLYSGTGGSYEQYF. The CDR3 coding sequence is TGTGCCAGCAGCTTGTACTCCGGGACAGGGGGTTCCTACGAGCAGTACTTC.

The chain uses TRBV29-1 and TRBJ1-2; possible D gene TRBD1, 5 bases. Trimming removed 5 bases at V and 5 bases at J, with 21 bases between. CDR1 is SQVTM and CDR2 is ANQGSEA in the germline V gene. The CDR3 consists of 15 residues. This CDR3 reads CSVSFKARGIYGYTF. The CDR3 bases are TGCAGCGTTTCCTTTAAGGCACGGGGGATATATGGCTACACCTTC.

This chain uses TRBV7-2 with TRBJ2-2, with D uncertain. Trimming took 1 base from V and 4 from J, leaving 4 bases between them. Germline V gene sequence: CDR1 SGHTA, CDR2 FQGNSA. This CDR3 spans 13 amino acids. CDR3 coding DNA: TGTGCCAGCAGCTTAGTTCGCACCGGGGAGCTGTTTTTT. This codes for CASSLVRTGELFF.

The chain uses TRBV6-4 and TRBJ1-2; D may be TRBD1 (6 bases). The V gene lost 2 bases and the J gene lost 2 bases, with 12 bases spanning the gap. This CDR3 comprises 15 residues. Germline V gene sequence: CDR1 MRHNA, CDR2 SNTAGT. CDR3 DNA: TGTGCCAGCAGTGACACAGGGTTAGGGAACTATGGCTACACCTTC. As protein: CASSDTGLGNYGYTF.

This chain links TRBV5-1 with TRBJ1-1; weak D call: TRBD1 (5 bases). CDR1 SGHRS and CDR2 YFSETQ come from the germline V gene. The CDR3 contains 16 residues. Trimming took 0 bases from V and 6 from J, leaving 18 bases between them. CDR3 residues: CASSLAIGTGVSEAFF. The CDR3 DNA is TGCGCCAGCAGCTTGGCGATAGGGACGGGAGTCTCTGAAGCTTTCTTT.

The rearrangement uses TRBV18 and TRBJ1-6; D perhaps matches TRBD1 (5 bases). Trimming took off 3 bases at V and 5 bases at J, with 8 bases between the two ends. There are 14 residues in the CDR3. Germline V gene sequence: CDR1 KGHSH, CDR2 LQKENI. Here the CDR3 DNA reads TGTGCCAGCTCACCCGGACAAAATAATTCACCCCTCCACTTT. This gives the protein CASSPGQNNSPLHF.

A few counts support this clone. This sequence joins TRBV6-5 and TRBJ1-1; D unclear. V was trimmed by 0 bases and J by 0 bases, leaving 8 bases between them. Germline V gene lookup returns CDR1 MNHEY and CDR2 SVGAGI. The CDR3 consists of 15 residues. The CDR3 coding sequence is TGTGCCAGCAGTTACTCGAAGCCCATGAACACTGAAGCTTTCTTT. Residues: CASSYSKPMNTEAFF.

The V gene is TRBV7-8, the J gene TRBJ2-1, with D possibly TRBD2 on 7 matching bases. Trimming removed 0 bases from V and 12 bases from J, with 12 bases in between. Germline V CDR1 and CDR2: SGHVS, FQNEAQ. CDR3 length: 13 residues. For the CDR3, the DNA is TGTGCCAGCAGCTTAGCGGGGGGGCTTTCGCAGTTCTTC. Translating gives CASSLAGGLSQFF.

This chain joins TRBV3-1 (or the pseudogene TRBV3-2) and TRBJ1-2, with D hard to call. Deletions cut 4 bases from V and 8 bases from J, with 14 bases between. Looked up from germline, CDR1 is LGHDT and CDR2 is YNNKEL (reference sequence). The CDR3 is made up of 13 amino acids. The CDR3 coding sequence is TGTGCCAGCAGCCCTCCCGGCCGCGGCGGCTACACCTTC. Translating gives CASSPPGRGGYTF.

The V and J genes are TRBV25-1 and TRBJ1-5, with D possibly TRBD1 on 5 matching bases. The CDR3 spans 14 residues. Trimming shortened V by 2 bases and J by 4 bases, and 9 bases separated the two germline ends. Germline V gives CDR1 MGHDK, CDR2 SYGVNS. The CDR3: CASSEQGLNQPQHF. The CDR3 nucleotides are TGTGCCAGCAGTGAACAGGGCTTGAATCAGCCCCAGCATTTT.

V and J are TRBV9 and TRBJ2-2; 10 bases are a match to TRBD1. Losses at the gene ends were 3 bases for V and 2 bases for J; bases not matched to a gene: 4. Germline lookup yields CDR1 SGDLS and CDR2 YYNGEE. CDR3 size: 16 residues. The CDR3 is CASSGQGAENTGELFF. CDR3 nucleotides: TGTGCCAGCAGCGGACAGGGGGCCGAAAACACCGGGGAGCTGTTTTTT.